This T cell receptor beta chain was sequenced during a study of T cell changes during pregnancy in multiple sclerosis. Clones were sequenced by immunoSEQ multiplex PCR, and TCRdb holds only the in-frame ones, with some missing. The table lists tens of thousands of clones, roughly 91% of them singletons, with roughly 0.42% in the top ten. This receptor was obtained from a female donor with multiple sclerosis, enrolled in a pregnancy study. Sequenced here: CD4+ T cells from peripheral blood mononuclear cells, sampled after pregnancy.

This CDR3 is CASSLVGQGRMGTQYF. In DNA form, the CDR3 reads TGTGCCAGCAGCTTAGTTGGACAGGGGCGCATGGGGACCCAGTACTTC. The chain couples TRBV11-2 to TRBJ2-5, with TRBD1 matching over 9 bases. The germline gives CDR1 SGHAT, CDR2 FQNNGV. The CDR3 extends over 16 amino acids. V shed 1 base and J 7 bases; nucleotides not matched to a gene: 10.